These 16 T cell receptor beta chains were all obtained from the same sample, sequenced in a study of CD8+ T cells in alopecia areata. The authors extracted RNA and reverse transcribed it into cDNA as the sequencing template. This table comes from immunoSEQ multiplex PCR, and its TCRdb copy is limited to in-frame clones, with some not included. The table includes under 250,000 clones, 57% detected once. The sequenced sample was CD4+ T cells sorted from blood, obtained at week 0. These receptors all come from a human donor with alopecia areata.

This sequence joins TRBV2 and TRBJ2-2; D is uncertain. CDR1 is SNHLY, CDR2 FYNNEI, per germline. Trimming stripped 3 bases from V and 1 base from J, with 12 bases between. The CDR3 contains 16 residues. The CDR3 DNA reads TGTGCCAGCAGTGAGGGCACCCGAATGAACACCGGGGAGCTGTTTTTT. It encodes CASSEGTRMNTGELFF.

The V call is TRBV6-5, the J call TRBJ1-5; no reliable D call. This CDR3 is built from 14 residues. With 3 bases removed from V and 5 bases from J, the gap between germline ends came to 11 bases. Germline CDR1 reads MNHEY; CDR2 reads SVGAGI. CDR3 DNA sequence: TGTGCCAGCAGTTATATGAGTGCCTATCAGCCCCAGCATTTT. Translated, it gives CASSYMSAYQPQHF.

The chain recombines TRBV30 with TRBJ2-1; the match to TRBD2 covers 9 bases. Germline loops: CDR1 GTSNPN, CDR2 SVGIG (reference sequence). CDR3 size: 14 residues. V gave up 4 bases and J gave up 8 bases; unmatched junction bases: 9. DNA for the CDR3: TGTGCCTGGAATAGCGGGAGATTGGATCATGAGCAGTTCTTC. Its translation is CAWNSGRLDHEQFF.

The chain employs TRBV9 and TRBJ2-7, with D maybe TRBD2 (5 bases). The germline V gene encodes CDR1 SGDLS and CDR2 YYNGEE. V shed 7 bases and J shed 0 bases, with 8 bases lying between them. CDR3 length: 12 residues. The DNA of the CDR3 is TGTGCCAGCGGAGGCGACTCCTACGAGCAGTACTTC. This codes for CASGGDSYEQYF.

V is TRBV30 and J is TRBJ2-7; 10 bases are shared with TRBD1. The CDR3 consists of 14 residues. V trimming: 1 base; J trimming: 5 bases; junction bases outside the gene matches: 5. CDR1 and CDR2 (germline): GTSNPN, SVGIG (reference sequence). CDR3 amino acids: CAWSAGTGANEQYF. In DNA form, the CDR3 reads TGTGCCTGGAGTGCGGGGACAGGGGCCAACGAGCAGTACTTC.

J is TRBJ1-1 and V is TRBV10-3; possibly TRBD1 for D (6 bases). V lost 1 base to trimming and J lost 1 base, with 16 bases between them. CDR1 is ENHRY, CDR2 SYGVKD, per germline. CDR3 size: 17 residues. Written as DNA, the CDR3 is TGTGCCATCAGTGAGTTGGCCGGGGGGGCTTCGAACACTGAAGCTTTCTTT. Protein sequence: CAISELAGGASNTEAFF.

There are a few counts of this clone. The chain employs TRBV5-1 and TRBJ1-1; D gene ambiguous. V lost 2 bases and J lost 1, with 6 bases in between. There are 13 residues in the CDR3. The germline CDR1 and CDR2 sequences are SGHRS and YFSETQ. The CDR3 region is CASSLLQNTEAFF. DNA for the CDR3: TGCGCCAGCAGCTTACTTCAGAACACTGAAGCTTTCTTT.

V is TRBV30 and J is TRBJ1-1; a weak D match, TRBD1 (6 bases). V was trimmed by 2 bases and J by 7 bases, leaving 14 bases between them. Germline V gene data show CDR1 as GTSNPN and CDR2 as SVGIG (reference sequence). CDR3 length: 13 amino acids. CDR3 sequence reads: CAWSPYGQLEAFF. Written as DNA, the CDR3 is TGTGCCTGGAGTCCCTACGGACAGCTTGAAGCTTTCTTT.

This chain uses TRBV29-1 with TRBJ2-2; perhaps TRBD1 as D (5 bases). The germline V and J ends were trimmed by 3 bases and 11 bases, with 13 bases remaining between them. The CDR3 loop spans 12 amino acids. Germline CDR1 and CDR2: SQVTM and ANQGSEA. CDR3 region: CSVDGSGAELFF. CDR3 coding DNA: TGCAGCGTTGACGGCAGTGGGGCCGAGCTGTTTTTT.

This chain uses TRBV7-9 with TRBJ2-3; weak D call: TRBD1 (6 bases). The CDR3 runs 15 residues. Trimming removed 4 bases at V and 3 bases at J, with 14 bases between. In germline, CDR1 is SEHNR, CDR2 FQNEAQ (reference sequence). Here the CDR3 reads CASSWQGNPTDTQYF. The CDR3 DNA sequence: TGTGCCAGCAGCTGGCAGGGGAACCCTACAGATACGCAGTATTTT. The whole variable domain, remainder taken from reference TRBV7-9 and TRBJ2-3, is DTGVSQNPRHKITKRGQNVTFRCDPISEHNRLYWYRQTLGQGPEFLTYFQNEAQLEKSRLLSDRFSAERPKGSFSTLEIQRTEQGDSAMYLCASSWQGNPTDTQYFGPGTRLTVL.

Only a few counts were recorded for this clone. J is TRBJ2-7 and V is TRBV23-1; perhaps TRBD2 as D (5 bases). TRBV23-1 is reported as an ORF; its role is uncertain. Deletions cut 7 bases from V and 0 bases from J, with 10 bases between. CDR3 length: 13 residues. The CDR3 loop is CASKSRGSYEQYF. As DNA, the CDR3 is TGCGCCAGCAAGAGTCGGGGCTCCTACGAGCAGTACTTC.

This clone was detected only a few times. The V and J genes are TRBV14 and TRBJ2-1, with 12 bases that match TRBD2. The V segment lost 0 bases and the J segment 10 bases; nucleotides outside the gene matches: 4. Germline CDR1 reads SGHDN; CDR2 reads FVKESK. The CDR3 runs to 15 residues. In nucleotides, the CDR3 is TGTGCCAGCAGCCAAGATCTAGCGGGAGGGAGAGAGCAGTTCTTC. It encodes CASSQDLAGGREQFF.

This clone was detected a few times. This chain links TRBV29-1 with TRBJ2-1; 8 bases are a match to TRBD2. Trimming at V came to 4 bases and at J to 9 bases, leaving 8 bases not matched to a gene. The CDR3 consists of 13 residues. Germline values: CDR1 SQVTM, CDR2 ANQGSEA. The CDR3 DNA sequence: TGCAGCGTTGTTGGGACTAGAGGGAGTGAGCAGTTCTTC. Amino acids: CSVVGTRGSEQFF.

This rearrangement joins TRBV15 to TRBJ1-4; 7 bases align to TRBD1. The CDR3 runs 15 residues. V shed 3 bases, J shed 4 bases, and the junction held 5 bases outside the gene matches. Germline V gives CDR1 LNHNV, CDR2 YYDKDF (reference sequence). CDR3: CATSRTGQHNEKLFF. CDR3 nucleotides: TGTGCCACCAGCAGGACAGGGCAGCATAATGAAAAACTGTTTTTT.

The V gene is TRBV10-2, the J gene TRBJ2-7; no clear D gene. The CDR3 is 13 residues long. Germline V gene data show CDR1 as WSHSY and CDR2 as SAAADI. Trimming pared 0 bases from V and 4 bases from J, leaving 7 bases between. CDR3 loop: CASSESRPYEQYF. The CDR3 DNA reads TGCGCCAGCAGTGAGTCGCGCCCGTACGAGCAGTACTTC.

The V and J genes are TRBV7-3 and TRBJ2-4; D gene unclear. The V gene's germline CDR1 is SGHTA and CDR2 FQGTGA. V dropped 5 bases and J dropped 0 bases, with 17 bases sitting between them. The CDR3 extends over 17 amino acids. DNA of the CDR3: TGTGCCAGCAGCGCAGGCGACCGCGACTTAGCCAAAAACATTCAGTACTTC. Translating gives CASSAGDRDLAKNIQYF.